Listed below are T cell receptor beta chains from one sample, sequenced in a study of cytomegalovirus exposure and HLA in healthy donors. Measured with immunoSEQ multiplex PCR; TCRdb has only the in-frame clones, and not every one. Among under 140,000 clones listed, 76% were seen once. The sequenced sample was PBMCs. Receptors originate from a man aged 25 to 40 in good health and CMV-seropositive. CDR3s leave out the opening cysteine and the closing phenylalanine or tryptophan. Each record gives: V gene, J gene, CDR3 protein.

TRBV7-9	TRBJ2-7	ASSIQGYEQY
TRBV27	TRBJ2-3	ASSLSADRSTDTQY
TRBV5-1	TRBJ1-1	ASSPPGEGEAF
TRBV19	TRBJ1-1	ASSIGPSRVAEAF
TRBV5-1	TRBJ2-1	ASSLDTGGEQF
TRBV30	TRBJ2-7	AWSRRATYEQY
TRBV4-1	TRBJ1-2	ASSQEGQGLYGYT
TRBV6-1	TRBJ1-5	ASSEDRAMGQPQH
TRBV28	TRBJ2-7	ASSLAQGAAYEQY
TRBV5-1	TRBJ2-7	ASSFRVPGPRDEQY
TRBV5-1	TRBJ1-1	ASSLEGVGGPF
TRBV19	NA	ASSGPPGLPYEQY
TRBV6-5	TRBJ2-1	ASRLDRNNEQF
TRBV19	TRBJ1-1	ASSIVAGNTEAF
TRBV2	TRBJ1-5	ASSETGTNQPQH
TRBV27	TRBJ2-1	ASSFGGMYNEQF
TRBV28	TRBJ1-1	ASSLIGGDAEAF
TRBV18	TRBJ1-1	ASSQGRENTEAF
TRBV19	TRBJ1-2	ASSIGPTANYGYT
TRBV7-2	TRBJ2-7	ASSLGSGGRSYEQY
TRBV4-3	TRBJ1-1	ASSHEILQGPNTEAF
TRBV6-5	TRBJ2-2	ASSYSWGGTTGELF
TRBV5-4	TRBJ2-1	ASSTPDRLAYNEQF
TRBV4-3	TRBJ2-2	ASGRLAPAGELF
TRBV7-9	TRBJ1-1	ASSSTGNSEAF
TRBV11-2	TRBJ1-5	ASSLQGDSNQPQH
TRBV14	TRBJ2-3	ASSQPSGGVSSTDTQY